A selection of T cell receptor beta chains follows, all from one sample in a study of blood T cell repertoires in COVID-19. Profiling relied on immunoSEQ multiplex PCR, and the TCRdb table lists in-frame clones only, not all of them. This table holds under 300,000 clones, 70% to 85% found once. The sequenced material came from peripheral blood. The receptors stem from a human donor with COVID-19, enrolled during active disease. The donor label of this sample is uncertain. CDR3s include the opening cysteine and the closing phenylalanine or tryptophan. D genes are given only for firm matches. Only part of the rows carry a size: once, few, many, or a class if the clone is expanded.

v_gene,j_gene,abundance,d_gene,CDR3nt,CDR3aa
TRBV30,TRBJ1-1,NA,TRBD1,TGTGCTGCGGGACAGACGAACACTGAAGCTTTCTTT,CAAGQTNTEAFF
TRBV5-8,TRBJ2-4,NA,NA,TGTGTCACTCGGGAGCGGCGTTTAGCCAAAAACATTCAGTACTTC,CVTRERRLAKNIQYF
TRBV28,TRBJ2-1,NA,TRBD2,TGTGCCAGCAGAGGACTAGCGGGATACAATGAGCAGTTCTTC,CASRGLAGYNEQFF
TRBV5-1,TRBJ2-1,NA,TRBD2,TGCGCCAGCAGCATGGGACTAGCGGAGCCCATAGCGCAGTTCTTC,CASSMGLAEPIAQFF
TRBV19,TRBJ2-1,NA,TRBD2,TGTGCCAGTAGTATTACTAGCGGGAGGGCCCGAGACAATGAGCAGTTCTTC,CASSITSGRARDNEQFF
TRBV6-5,TRBJ1-1,NA,TRBD1,TGTGCCAGCAGTTACTCATCCGGGACAGGGGCTTTCTTT,CASSYSSGTGAFF
TRBV3-1/TRBV3-2,TRBJ1-6,once,NA,TGTGCCAGCAGCCACGAACTCGAACTGGGGCATTCACCCCTCCACTTT,CASSHELELGHSPLHF
TRBV6-5,TRBJ1-6,once,NA,TGTGCCAGCAGTTACTCTGCAGGGGAGAATTCACCCCTCCACTTT,CASSYSAGENSPLHF
TRBV12-3/TRBV12-4,TRBJ1-5,NA,NA,TGTGCCAGCAGTTACCCAGACAATCAGCCCCAGCATTTT,CASSYPDNQPQHF
TRBV5-8,TRBJ1-3,NA,NA,TGTGCCAGCAGCTTGGGACAGTTCAACTCTGGAAACACCATATATTTT,CASSLGQFNSGNTIYF
TRBV21-1,TRBJ2-7,NA,NA,TGTGCCAGCAGCGCGCGGACACCCCGGGACATTTCGTTGGAGCAGTACTTC,CASSARTPRDISLEQYF
TRBV5-5,TRBJ2-1,NA,NA,TGTGCCAGCAGCTTGGCCCCCGGTCAACTTCAGGGGGAGCAGTTCTTC,CASSLAPGQLQGEQFF
TRBV6-5,TRBJ2-3,NA,NA,TGTGCCAGCACCCTAGAGCGGGCGGGAACAGATACGCAGTATTTT,CASTLERAGTDTQYF
TRBV6-5,TRBJ1-1,NA,NA,TGTGCCAGCAGTTCACGACACAAGAACACTGAAGCTTTCTTT,CASSSRHKNTEAFF
TRBV3-1/TRBV3-2,TRBJ1-2,NA,NA,TGTGCCAGCAGCCAATCTCTGAGAGCTAGCAATGGCTACACCTTC,CASSQSLRASNGYTF
TRBV19,TRBJ2-7,NA,NA,TGTGCCAGTAGTACAACCGCCAGCGGACCCTACGAGCAGTACTTC,CASSTTASGPYEQYF
TRBV6-2/TRBV6-3,TRBJ2-7,NA,TRBD2,TGTGCCAGCAGTTGGACTAGCGGGACAGCCGAGCAGTACTTC,CASSWTSGTAEQYF
TRBV19,TRBJ2-5,NA,NA,TGTGCCAGGTGGACTGGATACTCCAGAGAAGAGACCCAGTACTTC,CARWTGYSREETQYF
TRBV19,TRBJ1-1,NA,NA,TGTGCCAGTAGTATACCAGGGATGAACACTGAAGCTTTCTTT,CASSIPGMNTEAFF
TRBV28,TRBJ1-2,NA,NA,TGTGCCAGTATTGGGGGGGCAGGGCTGCTCGCTAACTATGGCTACACCTTC,CASIGGAGLLANYGYTF
TRBV4-3,TRBJ2-3,NA,TRBD2,TGCGCCAGCAGCCAAGATCGACTAGCCTCAGATACGCAGTATTTT,CASSQDRLASDTQYF
TRBV6-2/TRBV6-3,TRBJ2-1,NA,NA,TGTGCCAGCAGTTACAGCGCACCCCCCGGGGGGCAGTTCTTC,CASSYSAPPGGQFF
TRBV14,TRBJ1-3,NA,NA,TGTGCCAGCAGCCAAGTTGGGCGTCAGAAATCCCTCTCTGGAAACACCATATATTTT,CASSQVGRQKSLSGNTIYF
TRBV10-3,TRBJ2-1,NA,TRBD1,TGTGCCATCAGCAGGACCGGGACAGGGCTCAATGAGCAGTTCTTC,CAISRTGTGLNEQFF
TRBV7-6,TRBJ1-3,NA,TRBD1,TGTGCCAGCAGCTCGAACCGGGACAGGGGAAACACCATATATTTT,CASSSNRDRGNTIYF
TRBV6-5,TRBJ1-2,NA,NA,TGTGCCAGCAGTTACTCGGGGGCCTTCTATGGCTACACCTTC,CASSYSGAFYGYTF
TRBV5-1,TRBJ2-2,once,NA,TGCGCCAGCAGCCTTTCGTTCGGAGCGGCAACCGGGGAGCTGTTTTTT,CASSLSFGAATGELFF
TRBV10-3,TRBJ2-3,NA,TRBD1,TGTGCCATCAGTGACCGAGGTGTACTAGATGGGACAGCGGACTTTAGCACAGATACGCAGTATTTT,CAISDRGVLDGTADFSTDTQYF